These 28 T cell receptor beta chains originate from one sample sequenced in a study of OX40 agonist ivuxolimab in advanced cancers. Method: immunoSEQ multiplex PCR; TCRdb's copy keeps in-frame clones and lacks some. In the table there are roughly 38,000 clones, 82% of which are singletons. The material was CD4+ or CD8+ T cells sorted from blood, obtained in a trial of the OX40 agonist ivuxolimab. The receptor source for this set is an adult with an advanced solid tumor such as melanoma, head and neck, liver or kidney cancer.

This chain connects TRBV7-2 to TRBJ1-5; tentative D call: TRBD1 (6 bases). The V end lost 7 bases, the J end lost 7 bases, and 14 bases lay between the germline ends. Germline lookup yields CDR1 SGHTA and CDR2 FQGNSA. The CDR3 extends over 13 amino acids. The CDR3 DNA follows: TGTGCCAGCACCGAGGGTGGGGGCCAGCCCCAGCATTTT. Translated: CASTEGGGQPQHF.

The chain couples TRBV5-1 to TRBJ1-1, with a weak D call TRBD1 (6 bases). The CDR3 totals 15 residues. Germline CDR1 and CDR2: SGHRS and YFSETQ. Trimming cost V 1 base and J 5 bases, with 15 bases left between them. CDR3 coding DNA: TGCGCCAGCAGCTTGTCTACAGGGCGGGGGACTGAAGCTTTCTTT. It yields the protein CASSLSTGRGTEAFF.

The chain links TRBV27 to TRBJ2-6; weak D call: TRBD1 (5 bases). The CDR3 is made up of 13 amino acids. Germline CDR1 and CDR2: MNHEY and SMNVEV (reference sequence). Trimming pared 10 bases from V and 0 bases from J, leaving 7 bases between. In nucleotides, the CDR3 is TGTGCCACCAGGGACTCTGGGGCCAACGTCCTGACTTTC. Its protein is CATRDSGANVLTF.

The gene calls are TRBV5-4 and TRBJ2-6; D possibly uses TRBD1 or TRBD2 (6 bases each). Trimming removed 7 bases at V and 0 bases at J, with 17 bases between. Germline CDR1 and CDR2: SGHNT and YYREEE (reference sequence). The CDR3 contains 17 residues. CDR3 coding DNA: TGTGCCAGCGGGGTCTGGAGGGGGATCTCTGGGGCCAACGTCCTGACTTTC. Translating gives CASGVWRGISGANVLTF.

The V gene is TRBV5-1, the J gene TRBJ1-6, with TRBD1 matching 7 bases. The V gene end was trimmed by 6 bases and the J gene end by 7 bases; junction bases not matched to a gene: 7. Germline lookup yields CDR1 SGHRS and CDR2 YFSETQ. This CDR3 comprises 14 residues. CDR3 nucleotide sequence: TGCGCCAGCACCCGACAGGGTTCGAATTCACCCCTCCACTTT. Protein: CASTRQGSNSPLHF.

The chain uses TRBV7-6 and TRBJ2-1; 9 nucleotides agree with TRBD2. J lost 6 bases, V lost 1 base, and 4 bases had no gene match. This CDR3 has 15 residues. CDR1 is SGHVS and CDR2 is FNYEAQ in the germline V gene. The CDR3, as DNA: TGTGCCAGCAGCTTAGTAGCGGGGGTCCTCAATGAGCAGTTCTTC. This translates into CASSLVAGVLNEQFF.

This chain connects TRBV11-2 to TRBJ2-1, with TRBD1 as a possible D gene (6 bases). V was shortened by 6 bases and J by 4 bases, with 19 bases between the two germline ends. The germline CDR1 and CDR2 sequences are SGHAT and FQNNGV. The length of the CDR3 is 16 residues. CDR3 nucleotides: TGTGCCAGCAGAAAACCAGGGGAGAGCTTGTACAATGAGCAGTTCTTC. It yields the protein CASRKPGESLYNEQFF.

The CDR3 sequence is CASRSTGKLGYTF. The DNA of the CDR3 is TGTGCCAGCAGATCCACAGGGAAATTAGGCTACACCTTC. The J gene is TRBJ1-2, the V gene TRBV6-6, with a tentative D call TRBD1 (6 bases). The CDR3 extends over 13 amino acids. CDR1 and CDR2 from the germline V gene are MNHNY and SVGAGI (reference sequence). V was clipped by 6 bases and J by 8 bases, with 16 bases between them.

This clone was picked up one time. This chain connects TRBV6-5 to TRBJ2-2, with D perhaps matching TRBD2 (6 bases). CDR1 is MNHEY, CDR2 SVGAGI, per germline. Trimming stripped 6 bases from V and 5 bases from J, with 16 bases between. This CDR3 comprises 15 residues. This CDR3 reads CASSRDSQPTGELFF. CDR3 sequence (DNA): TGTGCCAGCAGCCGGGACTCCCAACCTACCGGGGAGCTGTTTTTT.

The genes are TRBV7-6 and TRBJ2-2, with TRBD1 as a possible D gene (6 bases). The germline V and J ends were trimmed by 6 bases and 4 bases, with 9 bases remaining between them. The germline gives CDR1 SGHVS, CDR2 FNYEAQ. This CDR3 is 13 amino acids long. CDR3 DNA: TGTGCCAGCAGGGCAGGGGTCACCGGGGAGCTGTTTTTT. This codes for CASRAGVTGELFF. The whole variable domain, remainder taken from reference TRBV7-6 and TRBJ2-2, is GAGVSQSPRYKVTKRGQDVALRCDPISGHVSLYWYRQALGQGPEFLTYFNYEAQQDKSGLPNDRFSAERPEGSISTLTIQRTEQRDSAMYRCASRAGVTGELFFGEGSRLTVL.

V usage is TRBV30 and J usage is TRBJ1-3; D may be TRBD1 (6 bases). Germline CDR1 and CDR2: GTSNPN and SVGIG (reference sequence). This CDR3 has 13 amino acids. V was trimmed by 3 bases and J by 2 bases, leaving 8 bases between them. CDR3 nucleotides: TGTGCCTGGAGCACAGGGACTGGAAACACCATATATTTT. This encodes CAWSTGTGNTIYF.

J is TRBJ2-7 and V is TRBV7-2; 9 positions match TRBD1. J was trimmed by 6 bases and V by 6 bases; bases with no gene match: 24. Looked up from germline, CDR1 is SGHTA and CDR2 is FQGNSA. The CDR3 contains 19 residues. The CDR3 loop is CTSSLRLGGQGSDSIEQYF. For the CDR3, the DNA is TGTACCAGCAGTTTAAGGCTGGGTGGACAGGGGAGTGATTCCATCGAGCAGTACTTC.

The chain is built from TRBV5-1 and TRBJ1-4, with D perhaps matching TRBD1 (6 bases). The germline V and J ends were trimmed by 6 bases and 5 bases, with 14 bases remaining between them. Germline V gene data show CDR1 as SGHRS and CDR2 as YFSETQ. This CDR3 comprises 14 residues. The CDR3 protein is CASTSGQINEKLFF. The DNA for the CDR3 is TGCGCCAGCACCTCCGGACAGATCAATGAAAAACTGTTTTTT. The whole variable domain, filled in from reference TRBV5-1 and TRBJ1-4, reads KAGVTQTPRYLIKTRGQQVTLSCSPISGHRSVSWYQQTPGQGLQFLFEYFSETQRNKGNFPGRFSGRQFSNSRSEMNVSTLELGDSALYLCASTSGQINEKLFFGSGTQLSVL.

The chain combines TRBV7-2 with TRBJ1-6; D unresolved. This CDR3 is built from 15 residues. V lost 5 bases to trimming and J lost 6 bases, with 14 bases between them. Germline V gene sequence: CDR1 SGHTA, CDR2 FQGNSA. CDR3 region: CASSTRQGSNSPLHF. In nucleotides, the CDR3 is TGTGCCAGCAGCACCCGACAAGGGAGTAATTCACCCCTCCACTTT. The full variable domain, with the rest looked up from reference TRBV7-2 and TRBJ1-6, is GAGVSQSPSNKVTEKGKDVELRCDPISGHTALYWYRQSLGQGLEFLIYFQGNSAPDKSGLPSDRFSAERTGGSVSTLTIQRTQQEDSAVYLCASSTRQGSNSPLHFGNGTRLTVT.

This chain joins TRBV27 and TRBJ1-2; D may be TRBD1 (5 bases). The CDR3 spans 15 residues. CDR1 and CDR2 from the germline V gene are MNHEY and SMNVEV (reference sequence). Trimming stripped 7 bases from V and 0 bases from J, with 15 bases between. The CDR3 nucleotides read TGTGCCAGCACTTTCACAGGTGATCCTAACTATGGCTACACCTTC. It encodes CASTFTGDPNYGYTF.

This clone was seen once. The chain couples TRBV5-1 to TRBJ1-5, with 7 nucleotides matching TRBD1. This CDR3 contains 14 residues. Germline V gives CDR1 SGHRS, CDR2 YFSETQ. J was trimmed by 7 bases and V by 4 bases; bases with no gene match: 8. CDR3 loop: CASSPGQTGQPQHF. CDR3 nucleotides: TGCGCCAGCAGCCCTGGACAGACAGGGCAGCCCCAGCATTTT.

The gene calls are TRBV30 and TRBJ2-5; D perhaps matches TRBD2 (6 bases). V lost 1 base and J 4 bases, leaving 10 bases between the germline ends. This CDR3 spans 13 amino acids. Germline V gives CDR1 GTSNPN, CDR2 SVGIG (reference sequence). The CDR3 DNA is TGTGCCTGGAGTGGTTGGAGGGGAGAGACCCAGTACTTC. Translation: CAWSGWRGETQYF.

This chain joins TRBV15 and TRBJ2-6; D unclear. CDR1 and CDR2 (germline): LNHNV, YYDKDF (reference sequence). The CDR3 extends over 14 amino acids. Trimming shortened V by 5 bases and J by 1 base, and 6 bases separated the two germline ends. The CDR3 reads CATSFRSGANVLTF. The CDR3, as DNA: TGTGCCACCAGCTTTCGATCTGGGGCCAACGTCCTGACTTTC.

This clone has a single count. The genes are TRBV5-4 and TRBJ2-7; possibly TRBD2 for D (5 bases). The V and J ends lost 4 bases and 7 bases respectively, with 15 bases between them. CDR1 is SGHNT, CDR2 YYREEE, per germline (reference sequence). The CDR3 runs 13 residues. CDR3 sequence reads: CASSLEVGGEQYF. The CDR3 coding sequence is TGTGCCAGCAGCCTGGAGGTAGGCGGAGAGCAGTACTTC.

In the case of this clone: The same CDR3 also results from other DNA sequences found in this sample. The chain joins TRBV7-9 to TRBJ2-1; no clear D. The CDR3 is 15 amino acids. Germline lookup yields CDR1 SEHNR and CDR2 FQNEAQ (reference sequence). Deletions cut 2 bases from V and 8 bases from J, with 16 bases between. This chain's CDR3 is CASSLKGPKGYEQFF. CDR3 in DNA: TGTGCCAGCAGCTTAAAGGGTCCGAAGGGATATGAGCAGTTCTTC.

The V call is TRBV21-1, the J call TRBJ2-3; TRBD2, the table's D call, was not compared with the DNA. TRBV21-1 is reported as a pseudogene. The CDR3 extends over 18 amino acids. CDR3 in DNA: TGTGCCAGCAGCAAAGAAGCGGCGGGGGGGGCGTACACAGATACGCAGTATTTT. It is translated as CASSKEAAGGAYTDTQYF.

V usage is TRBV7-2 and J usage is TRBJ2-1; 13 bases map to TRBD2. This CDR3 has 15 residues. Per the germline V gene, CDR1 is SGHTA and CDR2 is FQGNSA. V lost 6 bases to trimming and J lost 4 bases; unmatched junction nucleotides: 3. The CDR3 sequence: CASRGTSGVYNEQFF. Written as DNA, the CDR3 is TGTGCCAGCAGAGGGACTAGCGGGGTTTACAATGAGCAGTTCTTC.

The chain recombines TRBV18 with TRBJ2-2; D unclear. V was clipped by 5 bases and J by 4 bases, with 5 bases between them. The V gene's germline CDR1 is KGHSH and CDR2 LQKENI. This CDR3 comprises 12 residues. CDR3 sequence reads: CASSLFTGELFF. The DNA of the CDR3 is TGTGCCAGCTCATTATTCACCGGGGAGCTGTTTTTT.

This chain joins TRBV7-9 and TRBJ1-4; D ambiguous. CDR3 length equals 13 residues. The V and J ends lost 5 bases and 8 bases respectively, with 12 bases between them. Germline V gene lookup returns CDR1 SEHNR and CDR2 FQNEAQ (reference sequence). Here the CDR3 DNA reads TGTGCCAGCAGCCCTCGGACGGGGGAAAAACTGTTTTTT. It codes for CASSPRTGEKLFF.

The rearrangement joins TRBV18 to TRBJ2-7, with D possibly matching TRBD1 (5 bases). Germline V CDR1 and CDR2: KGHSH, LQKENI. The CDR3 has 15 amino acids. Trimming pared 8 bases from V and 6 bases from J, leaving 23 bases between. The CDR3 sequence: CASQVSGSGSAEQYF. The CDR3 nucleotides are TGTGCCAGCCAGGTGTCAGGCTCAGGGTCGGCCGAGCAGTACTTC.

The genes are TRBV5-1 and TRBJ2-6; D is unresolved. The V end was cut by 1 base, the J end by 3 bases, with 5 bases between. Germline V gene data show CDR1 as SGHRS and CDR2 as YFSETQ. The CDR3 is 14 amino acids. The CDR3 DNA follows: TGCGCCAGCAGCTTGAGAAGTGGGGCCAACGTCCTGACTTTC. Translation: CASSLRSGANVLTF.

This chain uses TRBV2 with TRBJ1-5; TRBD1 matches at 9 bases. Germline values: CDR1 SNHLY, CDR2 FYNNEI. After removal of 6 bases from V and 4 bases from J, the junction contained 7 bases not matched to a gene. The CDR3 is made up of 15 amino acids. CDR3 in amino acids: CASRADRGLNQPQHF. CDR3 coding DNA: TGTGCCAGCAGGGCTGACAGGGGGTTAAATCAGCCCCAGCATTTT.

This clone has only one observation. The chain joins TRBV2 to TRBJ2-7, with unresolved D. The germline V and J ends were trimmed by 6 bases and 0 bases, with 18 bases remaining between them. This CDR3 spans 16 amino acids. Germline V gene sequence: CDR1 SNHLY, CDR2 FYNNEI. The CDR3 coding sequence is TGTGCCAGCAGAGGTGCGGCAGGACGGAGCTCCTACGAGCAGTACTTC. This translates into CASRGAAGRSSYEQYF.